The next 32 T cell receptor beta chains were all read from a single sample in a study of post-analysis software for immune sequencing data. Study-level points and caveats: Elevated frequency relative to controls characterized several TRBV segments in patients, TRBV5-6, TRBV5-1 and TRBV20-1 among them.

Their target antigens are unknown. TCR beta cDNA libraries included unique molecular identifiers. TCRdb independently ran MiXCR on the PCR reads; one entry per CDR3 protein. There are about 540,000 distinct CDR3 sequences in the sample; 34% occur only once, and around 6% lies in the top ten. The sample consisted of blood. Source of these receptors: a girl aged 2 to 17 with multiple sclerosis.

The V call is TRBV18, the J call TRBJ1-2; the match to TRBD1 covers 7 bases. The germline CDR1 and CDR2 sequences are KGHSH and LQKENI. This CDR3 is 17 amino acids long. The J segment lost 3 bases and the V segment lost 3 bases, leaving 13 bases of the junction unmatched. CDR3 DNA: TGTGCCAGCTCACCGTGGAACAGGGGCGCCGGGGACTATGGCTACACCTTC. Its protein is CASSPWNRGAGDYGYTF.

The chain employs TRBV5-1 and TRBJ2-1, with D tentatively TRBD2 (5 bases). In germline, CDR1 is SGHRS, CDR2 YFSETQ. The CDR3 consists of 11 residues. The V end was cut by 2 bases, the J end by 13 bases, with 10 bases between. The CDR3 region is CASSFREVQFF. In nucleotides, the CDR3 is TGCGCCAGCAGCTTCCGGGAAGTCCAGTTCTTC.

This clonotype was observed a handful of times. In DNA, the CDR3 is TGCGCCAGCAGCGTCGCGGGACAGGGGGCCGAGACCCAGTACTTC. It yields the protein CASSVAGQGAETQYF. The chain joins TRBV5-1 to TRBJ2-5; 12 bases fit TRBD1. The germline V gene encodes CDR1 SGHRS and CDR2 YFSETQ. This CDR3 region has 15 residues. V shed 4 bases, J shed 5 bases, and the junction held 6 bases outside the gene matches.

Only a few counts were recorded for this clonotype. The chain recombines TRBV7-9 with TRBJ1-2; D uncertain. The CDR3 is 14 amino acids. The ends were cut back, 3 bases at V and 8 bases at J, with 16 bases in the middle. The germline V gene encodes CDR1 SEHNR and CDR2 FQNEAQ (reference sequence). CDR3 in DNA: TGTGCCAGCAGCTTGGGAGACTCCCTGCGAGGCTACACCTTC. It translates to CASSLGDSLRGYTF. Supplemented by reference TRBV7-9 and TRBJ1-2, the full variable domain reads DTGVSQNPRHKITKRGQNVTFRCDPISEHNRLYWYRQTLGQGPEFLTYFQNEAQLEKSRLLSDRFSAERPKGSFSTLEIQRTEQGDSAMYLCASSLGDSLRGYTFGSGTRLTVV.

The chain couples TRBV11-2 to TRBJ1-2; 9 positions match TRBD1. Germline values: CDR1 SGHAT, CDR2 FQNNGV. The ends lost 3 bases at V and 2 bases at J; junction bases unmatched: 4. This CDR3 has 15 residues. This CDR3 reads CASSFGTGINYGYTF. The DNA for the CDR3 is TGTGCCAGCAGCTTCGGGACAGGGATAAACTATGGCTACACCTTC.

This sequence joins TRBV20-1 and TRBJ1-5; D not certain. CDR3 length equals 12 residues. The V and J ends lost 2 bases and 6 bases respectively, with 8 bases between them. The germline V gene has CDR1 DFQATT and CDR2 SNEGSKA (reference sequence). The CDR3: CSARSLIQPQHF. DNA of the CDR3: TGCAGTGCTAGATCTCTTATTCAGCCCCAGCATTTT.

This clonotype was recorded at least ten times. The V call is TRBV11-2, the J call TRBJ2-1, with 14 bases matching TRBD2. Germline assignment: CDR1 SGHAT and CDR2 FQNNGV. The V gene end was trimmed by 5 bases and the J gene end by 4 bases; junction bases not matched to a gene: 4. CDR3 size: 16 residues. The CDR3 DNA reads TGTGCCAGCAGCCTCCGACTAGCGGGGGGGTACAATGAGCAGTTCTTC. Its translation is CASSLRLAGGYNEQFF.

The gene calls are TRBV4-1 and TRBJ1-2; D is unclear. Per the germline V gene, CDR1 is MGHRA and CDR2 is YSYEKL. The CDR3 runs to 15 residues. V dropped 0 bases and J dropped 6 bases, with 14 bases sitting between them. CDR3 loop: CASSQEGTLVDGYTF. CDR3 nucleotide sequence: TGCGCCAGCAGCCAAGAAGGAACTTTGGTTGATGGCTACACCTTC.

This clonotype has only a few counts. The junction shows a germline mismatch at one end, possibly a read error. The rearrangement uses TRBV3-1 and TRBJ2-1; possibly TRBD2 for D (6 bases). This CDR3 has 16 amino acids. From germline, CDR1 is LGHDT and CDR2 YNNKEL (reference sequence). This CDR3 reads CASSPLGRGNNNDQFF. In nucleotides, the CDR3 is TGTGCCAGCAGCCCCCTAGGGCGCGGGAATAACAATGATCAGTTCTTC.

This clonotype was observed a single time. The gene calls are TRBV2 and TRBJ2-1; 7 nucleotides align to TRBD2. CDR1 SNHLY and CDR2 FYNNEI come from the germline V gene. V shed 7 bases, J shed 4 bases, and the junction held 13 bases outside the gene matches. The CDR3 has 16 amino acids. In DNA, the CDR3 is TGTGCCAGCAAGGATAGGCGGAGCGGGGTTTACAATGAGCAGTTCTTC. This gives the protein CASKDRRSGVYNEQFF.

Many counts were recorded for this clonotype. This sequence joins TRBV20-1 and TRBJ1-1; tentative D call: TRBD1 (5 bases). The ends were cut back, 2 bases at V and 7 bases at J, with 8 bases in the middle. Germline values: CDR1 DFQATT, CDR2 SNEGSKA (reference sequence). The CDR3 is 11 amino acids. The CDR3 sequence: CSARQGDEAFF. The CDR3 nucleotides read TGCAGTGCTAGACAGGGTGATGAAGCTTTCTTT.

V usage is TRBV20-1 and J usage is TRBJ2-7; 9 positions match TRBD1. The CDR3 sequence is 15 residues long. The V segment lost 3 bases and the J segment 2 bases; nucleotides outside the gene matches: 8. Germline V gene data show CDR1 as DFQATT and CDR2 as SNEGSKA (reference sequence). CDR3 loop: CSARFPDRGTYEQYF. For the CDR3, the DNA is TGCAGTGCTAGGTTTCCGGACAGGGGAACCTACGAGCAGTACTTC.

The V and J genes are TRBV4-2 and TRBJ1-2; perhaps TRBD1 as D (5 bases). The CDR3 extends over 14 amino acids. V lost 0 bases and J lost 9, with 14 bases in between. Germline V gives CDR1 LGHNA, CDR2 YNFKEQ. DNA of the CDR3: TGTGCCAGCAGCCAAGATCTTGTGCAGGGCAGCTACACCTTC. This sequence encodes CASSQDLVQGSYTF.

In DNA form, the CDR3 reads TGTGCCACCAGCATTTCCTCCCTCAGCTCCTACGAGCAGTACTTC. This codes for CATSISSLSSYEQYF. The rearrangement joins TRBV15 to TRBJ2-7; no clear D. This CDR3 has 15 residues. From germline, CDR1 is LNHNV and CDR2 YYDKDF (reference sequence). Trimming took off 4 bases at V and 0 bases at J, with 13 bases between the two ends.

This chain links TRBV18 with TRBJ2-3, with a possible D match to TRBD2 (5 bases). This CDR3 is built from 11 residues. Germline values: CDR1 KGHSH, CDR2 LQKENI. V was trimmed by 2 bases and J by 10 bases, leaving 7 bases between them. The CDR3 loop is CASSPKEAQYF. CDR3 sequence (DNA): TGTGCCAGCTCACCAAAGGAGGCGCAGTATTTT.

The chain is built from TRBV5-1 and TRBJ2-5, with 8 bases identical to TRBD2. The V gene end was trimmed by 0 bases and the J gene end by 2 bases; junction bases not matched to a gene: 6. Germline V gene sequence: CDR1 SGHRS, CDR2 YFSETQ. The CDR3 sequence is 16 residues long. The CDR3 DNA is TGCGCCAGCAGCTTGGCCGGGGGGGGACATCAAGAGACCCAGTACTTC. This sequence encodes CASSLAGGGHQETQYF.

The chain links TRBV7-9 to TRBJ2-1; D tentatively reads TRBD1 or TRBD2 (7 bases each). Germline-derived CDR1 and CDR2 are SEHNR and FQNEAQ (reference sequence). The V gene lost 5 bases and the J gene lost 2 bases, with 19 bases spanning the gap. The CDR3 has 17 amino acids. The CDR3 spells CASSPEDREGPYNEQFF. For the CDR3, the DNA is TGTGCCAGCAGCCCCGAAGACAGGGAGGGACCCTACAATGAGCAGTTCTTC.

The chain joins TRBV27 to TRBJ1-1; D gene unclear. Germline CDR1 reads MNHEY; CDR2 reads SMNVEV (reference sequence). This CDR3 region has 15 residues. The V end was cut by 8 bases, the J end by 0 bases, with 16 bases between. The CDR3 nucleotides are TGTGCCAGCTCCTGGGAGTTCGGTATGAACACTGAAGCTTTCTTT. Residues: CASSWEFGMNTEAFF.

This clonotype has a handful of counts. The DNA of the CDR3 is TGTGCCAGCAGCCAAGATCTCAGGACCTACGAGCAGTACTTC. It specifies CASSQDLRTYEQYF. The chain recombines TRBV3-1 with TRBJ2-7; D gene ambiguous. There are 14 residues in the CDR3. Looked up from germline, CDR1 is LGHDT and CDR2 is YNNKEL (reference sequence). Deletions cut 0 bases from V and 2 bases from J, with 8 bases between.

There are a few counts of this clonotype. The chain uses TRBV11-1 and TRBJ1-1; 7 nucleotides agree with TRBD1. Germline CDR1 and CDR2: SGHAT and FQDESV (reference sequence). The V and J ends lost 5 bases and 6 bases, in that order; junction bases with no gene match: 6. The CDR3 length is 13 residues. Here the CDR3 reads CASSLSGQAEAFF. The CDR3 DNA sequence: TGTGCCAGCAGCCTAAGCGGACAGGCTGAAGCTTTCTTT.

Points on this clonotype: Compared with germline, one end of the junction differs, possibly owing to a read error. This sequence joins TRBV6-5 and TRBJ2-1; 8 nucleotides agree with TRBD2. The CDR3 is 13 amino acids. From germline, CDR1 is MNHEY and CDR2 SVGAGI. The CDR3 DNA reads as TGTGTCAGCAGCCGTGGACTAGCAGGGGAGCAGTTCTTC. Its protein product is CVSSRGLAGEQFF.

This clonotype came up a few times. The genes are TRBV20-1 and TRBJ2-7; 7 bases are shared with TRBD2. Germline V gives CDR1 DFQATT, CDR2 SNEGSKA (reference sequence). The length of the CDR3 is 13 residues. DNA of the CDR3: TGCACCCTCCATGGGGGGGGATCCTACGAGCAGTACTTC. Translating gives CTLHGGGSYEQYF.

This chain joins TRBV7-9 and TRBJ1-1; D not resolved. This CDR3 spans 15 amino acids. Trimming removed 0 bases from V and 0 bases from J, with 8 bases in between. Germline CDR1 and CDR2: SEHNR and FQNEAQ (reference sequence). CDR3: CASSLAGVMNTEAFF. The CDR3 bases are TGTGCCAGCAGCTTAGCCGGGGTAATGAACACTGAAGCTTTCTTT.

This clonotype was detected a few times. This CDR3 reads CASSLGPAGQGNYGYTF. In DNA form, the CDR3 reads TGCGCCAGCAGCTTGGGACCGGCGGGACAGGGGAACTATGGCTACACCTTC. This chain uses TRBV5-1 with TRBJ1-2; the match to TRBD1 covers 10 bases. V lost 0 bases and J lost 2; bases outside the gene matches: 7. The V gene's germline CDR1 is SGHRS and CDR2 YFSETQ. This CDR3 is built from 17 residues.

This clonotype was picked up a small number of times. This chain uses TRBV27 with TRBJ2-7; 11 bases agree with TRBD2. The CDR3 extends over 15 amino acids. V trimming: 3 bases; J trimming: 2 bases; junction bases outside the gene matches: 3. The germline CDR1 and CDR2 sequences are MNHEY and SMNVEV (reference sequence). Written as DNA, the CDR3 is TGTGCCAGCAGTTTTGGACTAGCGGGCCCCTACGAGCAGTACTTC. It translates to CASSFGLAGPYEQYF.

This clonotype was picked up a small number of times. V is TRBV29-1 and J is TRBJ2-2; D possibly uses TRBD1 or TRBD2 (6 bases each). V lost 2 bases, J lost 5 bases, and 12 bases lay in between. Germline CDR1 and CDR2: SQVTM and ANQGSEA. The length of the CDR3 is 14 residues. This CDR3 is CSVEIGGRTGELFF. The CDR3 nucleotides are TGCAGCGTTGAAATAGGGGGGCGAACCGGGGAGCTGTTTTTT.

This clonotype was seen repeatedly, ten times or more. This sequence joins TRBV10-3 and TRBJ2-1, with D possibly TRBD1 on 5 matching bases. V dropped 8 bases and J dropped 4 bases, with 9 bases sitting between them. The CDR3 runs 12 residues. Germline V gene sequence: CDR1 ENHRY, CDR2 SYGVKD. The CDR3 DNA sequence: TGTGCCATCGGAGACAGTTACAATGAGCAGTTCTTC. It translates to CAIGDSYNEQFF.

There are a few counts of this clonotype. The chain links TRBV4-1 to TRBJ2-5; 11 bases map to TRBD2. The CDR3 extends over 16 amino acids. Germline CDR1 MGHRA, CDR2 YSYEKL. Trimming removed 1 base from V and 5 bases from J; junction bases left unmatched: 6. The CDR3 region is CASSQGPTSGVETQYF. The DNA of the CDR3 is TGCGCCAGCAGCCAAGGGCCGACTAGCGGGGTGGAGACCCAGTACTTC.

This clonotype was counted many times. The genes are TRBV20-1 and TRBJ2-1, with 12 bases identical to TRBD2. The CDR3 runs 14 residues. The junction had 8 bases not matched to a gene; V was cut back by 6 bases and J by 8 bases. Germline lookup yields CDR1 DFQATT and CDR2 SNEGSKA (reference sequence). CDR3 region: CSAPETSGGYEQFF. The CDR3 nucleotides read TGCAGTGCCCCGGAGACTAGCGGGGGCTATGAGCAGTTCTTC.

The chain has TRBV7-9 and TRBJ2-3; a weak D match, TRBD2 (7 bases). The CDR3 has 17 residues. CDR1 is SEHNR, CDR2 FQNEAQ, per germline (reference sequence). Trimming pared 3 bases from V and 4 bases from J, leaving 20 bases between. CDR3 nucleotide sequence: TGTGCCAGCAGCTTCCCACCGCGGGGGCCCAATGCAGATACGCAGTATTTT. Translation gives CASSFPPRGPNADTQYF.

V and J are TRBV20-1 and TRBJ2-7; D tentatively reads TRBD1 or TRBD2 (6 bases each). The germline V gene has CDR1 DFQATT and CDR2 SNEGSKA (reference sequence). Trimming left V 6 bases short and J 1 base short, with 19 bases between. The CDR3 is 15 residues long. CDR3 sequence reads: CSALGFRRGSYEQYF. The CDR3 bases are TGCAGTGCGTTGGGATTCCGGAGGGGGTCCTACGAGCAGTACTTC.

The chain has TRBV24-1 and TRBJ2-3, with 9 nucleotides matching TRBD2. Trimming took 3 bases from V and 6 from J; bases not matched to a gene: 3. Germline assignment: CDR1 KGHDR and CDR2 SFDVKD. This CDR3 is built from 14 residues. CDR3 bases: TGTGCCACCAGTGATAGCGGGGGGCTGGATACGCAGTATTTT. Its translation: CATSDSGGLDTQYF.